The clone carrying this T cell receptor beta chain was observed many times. Its antigen is currently unknown. The data stem from a study of response to subunit inactivated influenza vaccine. The ends were cut back, 1 base at V and 0 bases at J, with 11 bases in the middle. This CDR3 has 15 residues. Germline lookup yields CDR1 DFQATT and CDR2 SNEGSKA (reference sequence). General study findings and limits: There was a suggestion from the authors that each seasonal influenza vaccination recruits few new T cells.

TCRdb reprocessed the RT-PCR reads with MiXCR, giving one entry per CDR3 protein. The sample has over 650,000 distinct CDR3 sequences; roughly 20% are singletons. The V call is TRBV20-1, the J call TRBJ2-3, with D possibly TRBD1 on 5 matching bases. This receptor was obtained from a man aged 45-65 years who received an inactivated influenza vaccine. The sample in question was PBMCs from blood, obtained roughly 5 days after vaccination. The CDR3 DNA reads as TGCAGTGCTAGAGGGGCAGGGTCTAGCACAGATACGCAGTATTTT. As protein: CSARGAGSSTDTQYF.